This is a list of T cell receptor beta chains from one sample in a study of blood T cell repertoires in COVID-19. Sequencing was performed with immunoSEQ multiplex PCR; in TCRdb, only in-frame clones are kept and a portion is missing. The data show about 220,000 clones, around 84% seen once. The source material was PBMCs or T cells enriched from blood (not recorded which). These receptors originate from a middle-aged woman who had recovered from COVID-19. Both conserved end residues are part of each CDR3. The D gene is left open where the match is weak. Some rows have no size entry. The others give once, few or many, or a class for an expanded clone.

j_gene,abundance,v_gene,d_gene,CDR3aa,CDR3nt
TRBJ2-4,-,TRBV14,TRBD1,CASSPGTGGVQYF,TGTGCCAGCAGTCCCGGGACAGGGGGTGTCCAATACTTC
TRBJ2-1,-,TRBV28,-,CASRLRLGYNEQFF,TGTGCCAGCAGGCTTAGACTGGGCTACAATGAGCAGTTCTTC
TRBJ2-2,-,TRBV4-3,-,CASSQDVAGELFF,TGCGCCAGCAGCCAAGATGTCGCCGGGGAGCTGTTTTTT
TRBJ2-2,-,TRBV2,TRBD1,CASKGQANTGELFF,TGTGCCAGCAAGGGACAGGCGAACACCGGGGAGCTGTTTTTT
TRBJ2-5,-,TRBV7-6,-,CASSLRRPSGETQYF,TGTGCCAGCAGCTTACGGCGGCCGAGCGGAGAGACCCAGTACTTC
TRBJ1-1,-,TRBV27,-,CASSLSRGLGATEAFF,TGTGCCAGCAGTTTATCTAGGGGATTAGGGGCTACTGAAGCTTTCTTT
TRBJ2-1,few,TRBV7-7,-,CASSLSGDHEQFF,TGTGCCAGCAGCTTATCGGGAGACCATGAGCAGTTCTTC
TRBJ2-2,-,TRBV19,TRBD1,CASSIVERGQGNGELFF,TGTGCCAGTAGTATAGTGGAGAGGGGGCAAGGGAACGGGGAGCTGTTTTTT
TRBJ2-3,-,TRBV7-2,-,CASSLRGLADRTDTQYF,TGTGCCAGCAGCTTACGGGGGCTAGCGGACCGCACAGATACGCAGTATTTT
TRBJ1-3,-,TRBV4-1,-,CASSQDGTLSGNTIYF,TGCGCCAGCAGCCAAGACGGGACACTCTCTGGAAACACCATATATTTT
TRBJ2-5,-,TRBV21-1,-,CASSNWTGKKTQYF,TGTGCCAGCAGCAACTGGACCGGGAAAAAGACCCAGTACTTC
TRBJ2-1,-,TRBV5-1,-,CASSLGGSGYNEQFF,TGCGCCAGCAGCTTGGGGGGTAGCGGTTACAATGAGCAGTTCTTC
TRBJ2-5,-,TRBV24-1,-,CATSDQDRQETQYF,TGTGCCACCAGTGATCAGGACAGACAAGAGACCCAGTACTTC
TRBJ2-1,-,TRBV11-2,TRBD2,CASLAGDEQFF,TGTGCCAGTCTGGCGGGAGATGAGCAGTTCTTC
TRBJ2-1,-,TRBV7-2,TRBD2,CASSPTSGSPRSSYNEQFF,TGTGCCAGCAGCCCGACTAGCGGGAGTCCCAGGAGCTCCTACAATGAGCAGTTCTTC
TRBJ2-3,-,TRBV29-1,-,CSVQGRLTDTQYF,TGCAGCGTACAGGGTCGTCTGACAGATACGCAGTATTTT
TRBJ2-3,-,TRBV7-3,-,CASSLMGPQPDTQYF,TGTGCCAGCAGCTTAATGGGCCCGCAACCAGATACGCAGTATTTT
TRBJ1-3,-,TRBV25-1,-,CASRQDSGNTIYF,TGTGCCAGCAGACAGGACTCTGGAAACACCATATATTTT
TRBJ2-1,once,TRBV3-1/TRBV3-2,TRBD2,CASSQVGLANVF,TGTGCCAGCAGCCAAGTAGGACTAGCGAACGTCTTC
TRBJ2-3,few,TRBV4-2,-,CASSRASSQGDTQYF,TGTGCCAGCAGCCGGGCTAGCTCCCAGGGGGATACGCAGTATTTT